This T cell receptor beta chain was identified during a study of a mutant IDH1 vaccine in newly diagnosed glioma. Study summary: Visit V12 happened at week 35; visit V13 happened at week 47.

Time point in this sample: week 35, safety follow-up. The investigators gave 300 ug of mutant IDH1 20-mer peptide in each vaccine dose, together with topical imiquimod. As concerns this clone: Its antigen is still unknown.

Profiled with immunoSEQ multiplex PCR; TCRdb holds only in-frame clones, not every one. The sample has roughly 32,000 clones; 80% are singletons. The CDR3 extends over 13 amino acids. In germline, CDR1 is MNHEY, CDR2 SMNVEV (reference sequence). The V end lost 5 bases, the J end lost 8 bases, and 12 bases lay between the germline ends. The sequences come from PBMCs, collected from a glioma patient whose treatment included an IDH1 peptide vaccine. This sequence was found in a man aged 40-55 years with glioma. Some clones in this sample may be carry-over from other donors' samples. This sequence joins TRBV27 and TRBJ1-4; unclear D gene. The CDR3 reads CASSPGSQEKLFF. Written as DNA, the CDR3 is TGTGCCAGCAGTCCGGGCTCCCAAGAAAAACTGTTTTTT.